The clone carrying this T cell receptor beta chain was detected a few times. Its matching antigen is unknown. TCRdb itself ran the reads through MiXCR, one entry per CDR3 protein. The sample lists 300,000 to 400,000 distinct CDR3 sequences, over 15% occurring once. The data are from a study of T cell repertoires in cytomegalovirus infection. Overall study context: An indication of both CMV infection and matching HLA type came from public TCR beta signatures.

Study results and limitations: Carriers of CMV plus the relevant HLA were identified by cumulative public TCR beta family frequency. The ex vivo response showed dominance by HLA-C-restricted CMV-specific TCR beta clonotypes.

This TCR was recovered from a human donor in good health (CMV status not recorded). Some clones in this sample may be carry-over from other donors' samples. Sequences were obtained from PBMCs.

CDR3 nucleotide sequence: TGTGCCTGGAGTGTATGGGCGGACGGACGGGCGCAGTATTTT. This gives the protein CAWSVWADGRAQYF. This chain joins TRBV30 and TRBJ2-3; D is ambiguous. CDR3 length equals 14 residues. V dropped 0 bases and J dropped 10 bases, with 17 bases sitting between them. Germline CDR1 reads GTSNPN; CDR2 reads SVGIG (reference sequence). Full variable domain (missing parts from reference TRBV30 and TRBJ2-3): SQTIHQWPATLVQPVGSPLSLECTVEGTSNPNLYWYRQAAGRGLQLLFYSVGIGQISSEVPQNLSASRPQDRQFILSSKKLLLSDSGFYLCAWSVWADGRAQYFGPGTRLTVL.